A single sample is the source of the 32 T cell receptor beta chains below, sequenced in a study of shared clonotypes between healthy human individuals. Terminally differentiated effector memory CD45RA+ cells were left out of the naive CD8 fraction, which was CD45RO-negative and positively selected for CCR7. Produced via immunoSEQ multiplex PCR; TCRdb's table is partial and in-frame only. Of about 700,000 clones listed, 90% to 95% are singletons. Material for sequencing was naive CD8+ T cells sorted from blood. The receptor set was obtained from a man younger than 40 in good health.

The CDR3 nucleotides are TGTGCCAGCAGTTTATCCATGGGACAGGCTTCCTACGAGCAGTACTTC. Its protein is CASSLSMGQASYEQYF. The chain has TRBV28 and TRBJ2-7; TRBD1 aligns across 8 bases. Trimming took 1 base from V and 1 from J; bases not matched to a gene: 6. The CDR3 covers 16 residues. CDR1 is MDHEN, CDR2 SYDVKM, per germline.

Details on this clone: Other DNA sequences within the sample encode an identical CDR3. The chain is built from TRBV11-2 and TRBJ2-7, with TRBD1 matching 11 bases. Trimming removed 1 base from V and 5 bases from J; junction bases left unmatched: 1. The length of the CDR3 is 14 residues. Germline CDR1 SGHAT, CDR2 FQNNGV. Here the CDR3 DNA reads TGTGCCAGCAGCTTAGGGACAGGGGGCAACGAGCAGTACTTC. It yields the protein CASSLGTGGNEQYF.

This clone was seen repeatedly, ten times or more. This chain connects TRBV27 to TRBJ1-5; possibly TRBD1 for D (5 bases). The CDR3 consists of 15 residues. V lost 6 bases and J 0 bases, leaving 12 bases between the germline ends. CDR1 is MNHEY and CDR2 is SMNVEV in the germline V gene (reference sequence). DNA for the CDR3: TGTGCCAGCAGGGACCAGGGTGGTAGCAATCAGCCCCAGCATTTT. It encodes CASRDQGGSNQPQHF.

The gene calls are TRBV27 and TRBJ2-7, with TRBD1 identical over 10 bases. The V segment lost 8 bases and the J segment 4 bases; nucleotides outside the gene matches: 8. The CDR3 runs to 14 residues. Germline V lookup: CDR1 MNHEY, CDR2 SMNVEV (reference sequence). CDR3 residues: CASGSGQGSYEQYF. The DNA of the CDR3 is TGTGCCAGCGGGTCGGGACAGGGGAGTTACGAGCAGTACTTC.

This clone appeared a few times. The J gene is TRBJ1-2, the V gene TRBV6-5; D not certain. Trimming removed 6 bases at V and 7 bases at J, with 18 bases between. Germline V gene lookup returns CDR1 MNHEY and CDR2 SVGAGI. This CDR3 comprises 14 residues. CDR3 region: CASSPTESALGYTF. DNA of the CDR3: TGTGCCAGCAGCCCAACAGAGTCGGCCCTTGGCTACACCTTC.

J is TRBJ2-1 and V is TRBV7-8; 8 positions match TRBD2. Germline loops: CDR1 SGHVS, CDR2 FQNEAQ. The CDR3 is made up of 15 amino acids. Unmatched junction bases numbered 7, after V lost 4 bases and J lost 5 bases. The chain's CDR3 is CASSYSGRADNEQFF. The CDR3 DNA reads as TGTGCCAGCAGCTACAGCGGGAGAGCGGACAATGAGCAGTTCTTC.

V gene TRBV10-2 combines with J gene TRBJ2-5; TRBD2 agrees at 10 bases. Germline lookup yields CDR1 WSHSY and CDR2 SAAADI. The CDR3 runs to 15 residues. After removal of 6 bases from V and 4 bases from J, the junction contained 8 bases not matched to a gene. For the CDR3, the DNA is TGCGCCAGCAGAGTAGCGGGAGGTTGGGGAGAGACCCAGTACTTC. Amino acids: CASRVAGGWGETQYF.

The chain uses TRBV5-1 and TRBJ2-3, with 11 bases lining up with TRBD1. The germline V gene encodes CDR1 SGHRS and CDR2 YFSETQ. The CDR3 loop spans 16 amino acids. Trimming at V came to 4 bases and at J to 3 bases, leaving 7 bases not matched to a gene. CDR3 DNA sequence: TGCGCCAGCAGCGGAGGGACAGGGGGAAGTACAGATACGCAGTATTTT. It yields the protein CASSGGTGGSTDTQYF.

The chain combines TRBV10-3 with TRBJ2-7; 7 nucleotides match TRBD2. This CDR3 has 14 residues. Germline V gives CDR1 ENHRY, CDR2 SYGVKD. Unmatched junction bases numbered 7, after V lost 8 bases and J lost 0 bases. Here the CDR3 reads CAIGPQRDSYEQYF. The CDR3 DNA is TGTGCCATCGGACCCCAGCGGGACTCCTACGAGCAGTACTTC.

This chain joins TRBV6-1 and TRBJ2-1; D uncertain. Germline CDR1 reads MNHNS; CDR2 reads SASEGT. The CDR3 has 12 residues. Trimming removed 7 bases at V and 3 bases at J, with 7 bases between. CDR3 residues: CASKTLYNEQFF. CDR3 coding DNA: TGTGCCAGCAAAACTCTCTACAATGAGCAGTTCTTC.

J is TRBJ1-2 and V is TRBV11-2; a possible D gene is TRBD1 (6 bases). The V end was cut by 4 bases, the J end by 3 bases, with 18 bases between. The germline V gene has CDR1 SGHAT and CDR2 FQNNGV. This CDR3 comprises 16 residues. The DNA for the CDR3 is TGTGCCAGCAGCTCCCCCCTACAGGGTCCAGACTATGGCTACACCTTC. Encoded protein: CASSSPLQGPDYGYTF.

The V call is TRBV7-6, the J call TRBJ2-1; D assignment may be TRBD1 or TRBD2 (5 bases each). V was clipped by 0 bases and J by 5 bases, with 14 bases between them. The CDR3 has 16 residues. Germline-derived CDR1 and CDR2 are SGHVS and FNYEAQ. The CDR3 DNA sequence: TGTGCCAGCAGCTTAGCACTAGGGGCGGCGGACAATGAGCAGTTCTTC. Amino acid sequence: CASSLALGAADNEQFF.

For the CDR3, the DNA is TGTGCCAGCAGTCCGGACTTAGCCACCCCAAATGAGCAGTTCTTC. Its protein product is CASSPDLATPNEQFF. This rearrangement joins TRBV6-5 to TRBJ2-1; possibly TRBD2 for D (5 bases). The germline CDR1 and CDR2 sequences are MNHEY and SVGAGI. This CDR3 is 15 amino acids long. Trimming left V 5 bases short and J 7 bases short, with 18 bases between.

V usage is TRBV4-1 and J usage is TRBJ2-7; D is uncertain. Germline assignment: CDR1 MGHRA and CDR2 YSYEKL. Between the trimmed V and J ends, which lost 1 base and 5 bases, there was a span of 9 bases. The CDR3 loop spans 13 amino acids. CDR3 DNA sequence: TGCGCCAGCAGCCAAGTGGGCGGAAACGAGCAGTACTTC. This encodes CASSQVGGNEQYF.

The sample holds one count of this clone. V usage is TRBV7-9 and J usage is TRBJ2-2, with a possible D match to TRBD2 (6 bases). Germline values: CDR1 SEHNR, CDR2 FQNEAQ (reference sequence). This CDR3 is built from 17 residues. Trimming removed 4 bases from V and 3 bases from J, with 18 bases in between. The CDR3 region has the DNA TGTGCCAGCAGCTCGTCCCTTGTTTGGAGGGACACCGGGGAGCTGTTTTTT. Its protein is CASSSSLVWRDTGELFF. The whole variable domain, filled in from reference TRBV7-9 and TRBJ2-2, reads DTGVSQNPRHKITKRGQNVTFRCDPISEHNRLYWYRQTLGQGPEFLTYFQNEAQLEKSRLLSDRFSAERPKGSFSTLEIQRTEQGDSAMYLCASSSSLVWRDTGELFFGEGSRLTVL.

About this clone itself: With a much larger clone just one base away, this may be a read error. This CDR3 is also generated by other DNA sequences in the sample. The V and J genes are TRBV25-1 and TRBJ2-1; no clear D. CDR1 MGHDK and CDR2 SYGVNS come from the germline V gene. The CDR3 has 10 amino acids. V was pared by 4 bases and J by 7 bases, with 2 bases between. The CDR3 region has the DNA TGTGCCAGCAGTGGGAATGAGCAGTTCTTC. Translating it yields CASSGNEQFF.

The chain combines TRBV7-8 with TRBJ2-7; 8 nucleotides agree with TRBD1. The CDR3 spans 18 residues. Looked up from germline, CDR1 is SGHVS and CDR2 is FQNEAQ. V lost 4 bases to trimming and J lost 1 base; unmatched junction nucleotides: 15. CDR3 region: CASSSEPEPTGESYEQYF. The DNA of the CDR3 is TGTGCCAGCAGCTCCGAACCTGAACCGACAGGGGAGTCCTACGAGCAGTACTTC. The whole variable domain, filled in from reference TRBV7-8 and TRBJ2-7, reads GAGVSQSPRYKVAKRGQDVALRCDPISGHVSLFWYQQALGQGPEFLTYFQNEAQLDKSGLPSDRFFAERPEGSVSTLKIQRTQQEDSAVYLCASSSEPEPTGESYEQYFGPGTRLTVT.

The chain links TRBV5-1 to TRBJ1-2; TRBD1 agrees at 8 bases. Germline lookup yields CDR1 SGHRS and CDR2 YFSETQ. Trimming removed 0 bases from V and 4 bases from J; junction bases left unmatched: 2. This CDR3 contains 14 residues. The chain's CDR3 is CASSLAGGLYGYTF. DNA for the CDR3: TGCGCCAGCAGCTTGGCAGGGGGCCTCTATGGCTACACCTTC. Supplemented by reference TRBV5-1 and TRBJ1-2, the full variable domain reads KAGVTQTPRYLIKTRGQQVTLSCSPISGHRSVSWYQQTPGQGLQFLFEYFSETQRNKGNFPGRFSGRQFSNSRSEMNVSTLELGDSALYLCASSLAGGLYGYTFGSGTRLTVV.

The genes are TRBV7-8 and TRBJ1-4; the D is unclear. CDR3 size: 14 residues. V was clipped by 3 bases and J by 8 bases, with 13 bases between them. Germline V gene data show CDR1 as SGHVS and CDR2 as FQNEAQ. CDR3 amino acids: CASSLGIGPEKLFF. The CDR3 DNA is TGTGCCAGCAGCTTGGGTATAGGGCCCGAAAAACTGTTTTTT.

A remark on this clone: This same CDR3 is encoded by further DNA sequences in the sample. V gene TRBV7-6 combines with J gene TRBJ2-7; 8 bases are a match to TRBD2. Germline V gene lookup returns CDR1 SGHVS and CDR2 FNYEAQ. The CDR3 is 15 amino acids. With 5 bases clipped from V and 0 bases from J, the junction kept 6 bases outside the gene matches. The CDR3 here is CASSPTTSGSYEQYF. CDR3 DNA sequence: TGTGCCAGCAGCCCTACAACTAGCGGCTCCTACGAGCAGTACTTC. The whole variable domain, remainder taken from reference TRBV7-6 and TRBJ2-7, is GAGVSQSPRYKVTKRGQDVALRCDPISGHVSLYWYRQALGQGPEFLTYFNYEAQQDKSGLPNDRFSAERPEGSISTLTIQRTEQRDSAMYRCASSPTTSGSYEQYFGPGTRLTVT.

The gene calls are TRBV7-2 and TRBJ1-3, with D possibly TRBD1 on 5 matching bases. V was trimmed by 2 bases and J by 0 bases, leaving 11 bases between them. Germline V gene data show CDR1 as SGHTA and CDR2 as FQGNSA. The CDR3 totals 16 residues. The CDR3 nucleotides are TGTGCCAGCAGCTTAAGGGGACCGAGCTCTGGAAACACCATATATTTT. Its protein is CASSLRGPSSGNTIYF.

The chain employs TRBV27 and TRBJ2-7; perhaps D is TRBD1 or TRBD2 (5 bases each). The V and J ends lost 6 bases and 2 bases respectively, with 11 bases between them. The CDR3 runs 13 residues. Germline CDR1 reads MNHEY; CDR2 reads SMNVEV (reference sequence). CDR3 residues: CASRVGAAYEQYF. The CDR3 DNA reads TGTGCCAGCAGGGTCGGGGCAGCCTACGAGCAGTACTTC.

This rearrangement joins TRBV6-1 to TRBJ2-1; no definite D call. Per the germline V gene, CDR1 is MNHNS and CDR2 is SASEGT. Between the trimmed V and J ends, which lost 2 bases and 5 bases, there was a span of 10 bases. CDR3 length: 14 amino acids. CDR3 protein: CASSEFFSNNEQFF. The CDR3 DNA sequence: TGTGCCAGCAGTGAATTTTTTTCTAACAATGAGCAGTTCTTC.

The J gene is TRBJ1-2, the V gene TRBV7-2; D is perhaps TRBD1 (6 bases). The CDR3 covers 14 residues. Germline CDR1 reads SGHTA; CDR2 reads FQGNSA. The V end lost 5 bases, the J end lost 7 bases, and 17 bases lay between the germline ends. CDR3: CASSPSVGGIGYTF. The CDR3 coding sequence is TGTGCCAGCAGCCCATCGGTGGGGGGCATTGGCTACACCTTC.

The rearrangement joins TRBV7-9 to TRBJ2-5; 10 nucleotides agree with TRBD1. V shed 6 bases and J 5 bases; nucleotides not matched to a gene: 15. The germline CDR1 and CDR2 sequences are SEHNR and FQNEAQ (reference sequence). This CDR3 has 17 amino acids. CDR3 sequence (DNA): TGTGCCAGCAGATTCCAAGAGGGACAGGGGCCGAAGGAGACCCAGTACTTC. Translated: CASRFQEGQGPKETQYF.

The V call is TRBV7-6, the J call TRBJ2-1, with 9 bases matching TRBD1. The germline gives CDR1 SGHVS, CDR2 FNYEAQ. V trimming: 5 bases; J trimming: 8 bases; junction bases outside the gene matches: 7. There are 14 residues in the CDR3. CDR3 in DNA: TGTGCCAGCAGCATCACAGGGGGCGCGGATGAGCAGTTCTTC. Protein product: CASSITGGADEQFF.

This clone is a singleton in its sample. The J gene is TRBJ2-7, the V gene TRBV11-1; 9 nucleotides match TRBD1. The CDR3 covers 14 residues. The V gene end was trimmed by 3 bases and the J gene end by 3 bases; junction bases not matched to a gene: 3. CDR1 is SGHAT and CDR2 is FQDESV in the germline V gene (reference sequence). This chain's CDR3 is CASSFGTGNYEQYF. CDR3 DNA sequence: TGTGCCAGCAGCTTTGGGACAGGGAACTACGAGCAGTACTTC.

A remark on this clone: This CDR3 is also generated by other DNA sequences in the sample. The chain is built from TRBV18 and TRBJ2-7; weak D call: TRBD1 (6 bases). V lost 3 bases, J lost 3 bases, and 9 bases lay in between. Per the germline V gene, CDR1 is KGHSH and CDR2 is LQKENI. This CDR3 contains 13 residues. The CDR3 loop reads CASSPGQSYEQYF. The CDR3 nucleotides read TGTGCCAGCTCACCCGGACAGAGCTACGAGCAGTACTTC. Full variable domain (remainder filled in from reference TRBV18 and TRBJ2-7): NAGVMQNPRHLVRRRGQEARLRCSPMKGHSHVYWYRQLPEEGLKFMVYLQKENIIDESGMPKERFSAEFPKEGPSILRIQQVVRGDSAAYFCASSPGQSYEQYFGPGTRLTVT.

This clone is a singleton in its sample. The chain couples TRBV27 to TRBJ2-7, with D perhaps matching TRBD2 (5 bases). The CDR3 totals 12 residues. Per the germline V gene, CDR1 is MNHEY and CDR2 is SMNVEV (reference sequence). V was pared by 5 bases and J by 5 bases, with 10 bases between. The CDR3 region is CASSRRSDEQYF. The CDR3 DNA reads TGTGCCAGCAGTCGGAGGTCGGACGAGCAGTACTTC.

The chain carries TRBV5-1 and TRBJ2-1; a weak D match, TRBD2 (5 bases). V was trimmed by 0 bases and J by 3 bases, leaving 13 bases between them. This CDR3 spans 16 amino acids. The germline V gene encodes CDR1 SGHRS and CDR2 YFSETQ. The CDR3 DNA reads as TGCGCCAGCAGCTTGGGTGGGAGCTACAACTACAATGAGCAGTTCTTC. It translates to CASSLGGSYNYNEQFF.

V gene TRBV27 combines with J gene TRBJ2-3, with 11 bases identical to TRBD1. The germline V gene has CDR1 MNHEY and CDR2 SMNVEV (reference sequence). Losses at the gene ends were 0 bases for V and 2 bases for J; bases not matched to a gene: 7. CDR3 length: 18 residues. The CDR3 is CASSLSSGDRGVTDTQYF. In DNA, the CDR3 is TGTGCCAGCAGTTTATCAAGCGGGGACAGGGGGGTCACAGATACGCAGTATTTT.

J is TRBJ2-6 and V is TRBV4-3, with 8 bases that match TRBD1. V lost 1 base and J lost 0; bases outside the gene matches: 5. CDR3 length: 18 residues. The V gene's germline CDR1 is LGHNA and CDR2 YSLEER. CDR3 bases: TGCGCCAGCAGCCAAGCCTGGACAGGGCCCTCTGGGGCCAACGTCCTGACTTTC. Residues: CASSQAWTGPSGANVLTF.